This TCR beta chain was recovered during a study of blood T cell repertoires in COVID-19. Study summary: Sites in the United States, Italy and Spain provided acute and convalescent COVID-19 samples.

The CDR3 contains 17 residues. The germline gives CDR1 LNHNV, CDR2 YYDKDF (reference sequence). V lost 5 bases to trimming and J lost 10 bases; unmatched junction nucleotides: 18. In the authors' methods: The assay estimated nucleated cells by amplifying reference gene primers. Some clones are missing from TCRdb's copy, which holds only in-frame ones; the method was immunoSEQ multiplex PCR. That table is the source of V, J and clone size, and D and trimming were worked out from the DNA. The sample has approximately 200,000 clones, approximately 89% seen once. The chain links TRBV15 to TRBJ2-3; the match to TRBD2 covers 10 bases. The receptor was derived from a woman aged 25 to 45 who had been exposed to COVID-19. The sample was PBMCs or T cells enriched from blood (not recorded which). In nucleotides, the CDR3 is TGTGCCACCAGCTCAGAGAGTGGAGCGGGAGGGCCATTGTCGCAGTATTTT. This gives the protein CATSSESGAGGPLSQYF.